The 3 T cell receptor beta chains below come from one sample, sequenced in a study of cytomegalovirus exposure and HLA in healthy donors. This PCR relied on a set of 60 Vbeta primers and 13 Jbeta primers. Produced via immunoSEQ multiplex PCR; TCRdb's table is partial and in-frame only. The table has about 120,000 clones, over 60% seen once. The source material was PBMCs. The receptors were sampled from a woman aged 40 to 50 in good health and CMV-seropositive.

This clone was detected once. CDR3 nucleotide sequence: TGCGCCAGCAGCTCGGGACTAGCAAATGAGCAGTTCTTC. It translates to CASSSGLANEQFF. V gene TRBV5-1 combines with J gene TRBJ2-1; 9 nucleotides match TRBD2. The V gene end was trimmed by 3 bases and the J gene end by 7 bases; junction bases not matched to a gene: 2. The CDR3 contains 13 residues. Germline V CDR1 and CDR2: SGHRS, YFSETQ.

This clone was counted between two and nine times. This rearrangement joins TRBV4-1 to TRBJ2-7, with TRBD1 matching over 9 bases. CDR3 size: 14 residues. Germline V CDR1 and CDR2: MGHRA, YSYEKL. After removal of 4 bases from V and 1 base from J, the junction contained 2 bases not matched to a gene. The CDR3 protein is CASSRDRGSYEQYF. The CDR3 DNA reads as TGCGCCAGCAGCCGAGACAGGGGGTCCTACGAGCAGTACTTC.

This chain connects TRBV11-2 to TRBJ2-7; D gene ambiguous. This CDR3 is 13 amino acids long. V was clipped by 2 bases and J by 5 bases, with 10 bases between them. Germline-derived CDR1 and CDR2 are SGHAT and FQNNGV. CDR3 sequence reads: CASSLPLRDEQYF. The CDR3 DNA follows: TGTGCCAGCAGCTTACCATTGAGAGACGAGCAGTACTTC.